This is a list of T cell receptor beta chains from one sample in a study of glioma-infiltrating T cells. TCRdb processed the multiplex PCR reads anew with MiXCR; each CDR3 protein has one entry. In the table there are about 12,000 distinct CDR3 sequences, around 27% of which are singletons. Input material: glioma tissue, nonneoplastic brain tissue, or PBMCs (not recorded which). All receptors derive from a human donor with low-grade glioma or glioblastoma, undergoing nonglioma brain surgery, or in good health (not recorded which). The CDR3 runs from the conserved cysteine through the conserved F or W.

V: TRBV6-1; J: TRBJ1-5; CDR3: CASSELQGDQPQHF
V: TRBV27; J: TRBJ1-2; CDR3: CASSLKRTAYGYTF
V: TRBV15; J: TRBJ1-5; CDR3: CATSRDSGTGAQPQHF
V: TRBV6-1; J: TRBJ1-5; CDR3: CASSYNREVNQPQHF
V: TRBV3-1; J: TRBJ2-7; CDR3: CASSQGLNRANYEQYF
V: TRBV19; J: TRBJ2-5; CDR3: CASSLREQYF
V: TRBV5-8; J: TRBJ1-1; CDR3: CVSSWIGMNTEAFF
V: TRBV27; J: TRBJ1-2; CDR3: CASSFQGNYGYTF
V: TRBV4-2; J: TRBJ2-3; CDR3: CASSQEIAGETDTQYF
V: TRBV20-1; J: TRBJ1-1; CDR3: CRAGMMNTEAFF
V: TRBV12-3/TRBV12-4; J: TRBJ2-3; CDR3: CASDGRGADTQYF
V: TRBV29-1; J: TRBJ1-5; CDR3: CSVARGNSNQPQHF
V: TRBV3-1; J: TRBJ1-6; CDR3: CASSQGNQVYNSPLHF
V: TRBV11-2; J: TRBJ2-3; CDR3: CASSLVRGASTDTQYF
V: TRBV6-1; J: TRBJ2-3; CDR3: CASSGIAGEADTQYF
V: TRBV12-3/TRBV12-4; J: TRBJ2-7; CDR3: CASSSPGTPYEQYF
V: TRBV20-1; J: TRBJ2-3; CDR3: CSAQEGARDTQYF
V: TRBV28; J: TRBJ2-3; CDR3: CASSFAHPSVKTDTQYF
V: TRBV19; J: TRBJ1-2; CDR3: CASSPDGALAWGYTF
V: TRBV27; J: TRBJ1-1; CDR3: CASSLGTANTEAFF
V: TRBV12-3/TRBV12-4; J: TRBJ2-7; CDR3: CASSLVGKGVEQYF
V: TRBV7-9; J: TRBJ2-7; CDR3: CASSPRDGYPAEQYF
V: TRBV11-2; J: TRBJ2-3; CDR3: CASSLRVLNTQYF
V: TRBV3-1; J: TRBJ2-3; CDR3: CASGSSVNPDTQYF
V: TRBV7-9; J: TRBJ2-5; CDR3: CASSLAVGPQETQYF
V: TRBV19; J: TRBJ1-5; CDR3: CASIQGGQPQHF
V: TRBV20-1; J: TRBJ2-1; CDR3: CSARDRGTAYSYNEQFF
V: TRBV7-9; J: TRBJ1-2; CDR3: CASSPSSQHPLYRGYTF
V: TRBV6-1; J: TRBJ2-3; CDR3: CATTSQGQSDTQYF
V: TRBV28; J: TRBJ2-1; CDR3: CASSSRVAEQFF
V: TRBV6-1; J: TRBJ1-2; CDR3: CASRNGQGAHYGYTF
V: TRBV20-1; J: TRBJ1-5; CDR3: CSASTGGDNQPQHF
V: TRBV5-8; J: TRBJ1-1; CDR3: CASSFRTREAFF
V: TRBV20-1; J: TRBJ1-3; CDR3: CSARDKDRDSGNTIYF
V: TRBV18; J: TRBJ1-1; CDR3: CASSSTGKNTEAFF
V: TRBV25-1; J: TRBJ2-1; CDR3: CASSEMSTGRYNEQFF
V: TRBV6-5; J: TRBJ2-5; CDR3: CASSEMGVETQYF
V: TRBV7-2; J: TRBJ2-5; CDR3: CASTPSEKETQYF
V: TRBV27; J: TRBJ1-2; CDR3: CASSLTSQTGPGYTF
V: TRBV11-2; J: TRBJ2-7; CDR3: CASSLSGSGVGSYEQYF
V: TRBV20-1; J: TRBJ2-7; CDR3: CSASSLREANYEQYF
V: TRBV5-1; J: TRBJ2-7; CDR3: CASSTRDLGYEQYF
V: TRBV24-1; J: TRBJ2-1; CDR3: CATSVGDSSYNEQFF
V: TRBV6-1; J: TRBJ2-7; CDR3: CASSERGGALEQYF
V: TRBV20-1; J: TRBJ1-1; CDR3: CSARGPPRRTNTEAFF
V: TRBV6-1; J: TRBJ2-5; CDR3: CASSEGTDQETQYF
V: TRBV11-2; J: TRBJ1-5; CDR3: CASSLGVLQPQHF
V: TRBV4-2; J: TRBJ2-1; CDR3: CASSQDRISYNEQFF
V: TRBV20-1; J: TRBJ2-2; CDR3: CSARRGKAGELFF
V: TRBV2; J: TRBJ1-1; CDR3: CASNYLGPEAFF
V: TRBV11-1; J: TRBJ2-1; CDR3: CASSSTGDHNEQFF
V: TRBV2; J: TRBJ1-2; CDR3: CASSGIAGNYGYTF